Listed below are T cell receptor beta chains from one sample, sequenced in a study of T cell repertoires in cytomegalovirus infection. These receptors lack a known antigen. TCRdb re-derived calls from the reads in MiXCR, one entry per CDR3 protein. This sample has hundreds of thousands of distinct CDR3 sequences, with roughly 30% found just once. The sample consisted of cultured PBMCs, taken from culture after CMV antigen stimulation. All receptors come from a human donor in good health (CMV status not recorded). Some clones in this sample may be carry-over from other donors' samples. CDR3s include the opening cysteine and the closing phenylalanine or tryptophan. The D gene is left open where the match is weak. Where a row states a size, it is once, few, many or the class of an expanded clone; other rows omit it.

v_gene	abundance	d_gene	j_gene	CDR3aa	CDR3nt
TRBV20-1	.	.	TRBJ1-5	CSATPPRADNQPQHF	TGCAGTGCTACCCCTCCGAGGGCCGACAATCAGCCCCAGCATTTT
TRBV7-9	once	.	TRBJ1-1	CASSLGHAGETEAFF	TGTGCCAGCAGCTTAGGTCACGCAGGGGAGACTGAAGCTTTCTTT
TRBV27	once	TRBD2	TRBJ2-3	CASSFGGDSDTQYF	TGTGCCAGCAGTTTCGGGGGGGATTCCGATACGCAGTATTTT
TRBV10-3	.	.	TRBJ2-2	CAIRTAQDTGELFF	TGTGCCATCAGGACCGCTCAGGACACCGGGGAGCTGTTTTTT
TRBV12-3/TRBV12-4	many	.	TRBJ1-5	CASSFRQLSNQPQHF	TGTGCCAGCAGTTTCCGACAGCTTAGCAATCAGCCCCAGCATTTT
TRBV7-8	few	.	TRBJ2-5	CASSSQRGTLAETQYF	TGTGCCAGCAGCTCCCAGAGAGGGACTCTTGCAGAGACCCAGTACTTC
TRBV5-4	.	TRBD2	TRBJ2-7	CASSGGLAGQSYEQYF	TGTGCCAGCAGCGGGGGACTAGCGGGACAATCCTACGAGCAGTACTTC
TRBV3-1	.	TRBD2	TRBJ2-7	CASSRGLAGGNEQYF	TGTGCCAGCAGCCGGGGACTAGCGGGAGGAAACGAGCAGTACTTC
TRBV20-1	.	TRBD1	TRBJ1-4	CSASQGGEEKLFF	TGCAGTGCTTCCCAGGGGGGGGAGGAAAAACTGTTTTTT
TRBV7-9	.	TRBD1	TRBJ2-7	CASSSFTGTEIYEQYF	TGTGCCAGCAGTTCCTTTACCGGGACAGAAATCTACGAGCAGTACTTC
TRBV19	few	.	TRBJ1-6	CASSMTDDSPLHF	TGTGCCAGTAGTATGACAGACGATTCACCCCTCCACTTT
TRBV12-5	.	TRBD2	TRBJ2-5	CASGLGLAGGPGETQYF	TGTGCTAGTGGTTTGGGACTAGCGGGAGGGCCGGGGGAGACCCAGTACTTC
TRBV12-3/TRBV12-4	.	TRBD2	TRBJ2-5	CASSLMPLAGGRIETQYF	TGTGCCAGCAGTTTGATGCCCCTAGCGGGGGGGAGGATAGAGACCCAGTACTTC
TRBV30	.	.	TRBJ2-3	CAWSSGTVFGTDTQYF	TGTGCCTGGAGTTCGGGAACGGTTTTTGGCACAGATACGCAGTATTTT
TRBV20-1	.	TRBD2	TRBJ2-5	CSAGPGTSTGTQYF	TGCAGTGCTGGCCCAGGGACTAGCACCGGGACCCAGTACTTC
TRBV10-1	.	.	TRBJ2-5	CASSSGTGETQYF	TGCGCCAGCAGTTCGGGAACCGGGGAGACCCAGTACTTC
TRBV7-8	.	.	TRBJ2-3	CASSTGHGWLYF	TGTGCCAGCAGCACAGGACACGGCTGGTTATATTTT
TRBV6-6	.	.	TRBJ2-5	CASSYGALETQYF	TGTGCCAGCAGTTACGGCGCCCTAGAGACCCAGTACTTC
TRBV6-5	few	.	TRBJ2-7	CASSYSYHAGQRLYEQYF	TGTGCCAGCAGTTACTCTTATCATGCGGGACAGAGACTTTACGAGCAGTACTTC
TRBV6-6	few	.	TRBJ2-3	CASSPWGQSGPQYF	TGTGCCAGCAGTCCATGGGGTCAGAGCGGGCCGCAGTATTTT
TRBV10-3	.	.	TRBJ2-3	CAISDFLEITDTQYF	TGTGCCATCAGTGATTTCCTCGAGATCACAGATACGCAGTATTTT
TRBV7-8	few	.	TRBJ2-7	CASSPRGPAYEQYF	TGTGCCAGCAGCCCCCGTGGGCCCGCCTACGAGCAGTACTTC
TRBV7-6	.	TRBD1	TRBJ2-7	CASSWRTGGAQHEQYF	TGTGCCAGCAGCTGGAGAACAGGGGGCGCGCAACACGAGCAGTACTTC
TRBV28	few	TRBD1	TRBJ2-3	CASSLPGQSTQYF	TGTGCCAGCAGCCTTCCGGGACAGAGTACGCAGTATTTT
TRBV7-2	.	TRBD2	TRBJ2-1	CASSRGTSVNEQFF	TGTGCCAGCAGCCGCGGGACTAGCGTCAATGAGCAGTTCTTC
TRBV15	few	TRBD2	TRBJ2-1	CATSRTGGALNEQFF	TGTGCCACCAGCAGAACGGGGGGGGCTCTTAATGAGCAGTTCTTC
TRBV6-1	.	TRBD2	TRBJ2-1	CASSSNGLAGSEQFF	TGTGCCAGCAGCTCTAACGGACTAGCGGGGTCTGAGCAGTTCTTC
TRBV7-9	few	.	TRBJ2-7	CASSLGMGEQYF	TGTGCCAGCAGCCTCGGGATGGGGGAGCAGTACTTC
TRBV11-2	few	.	TRBJ2-3	CASSLDIMSDTQYF	TGTGCCAGCAGCTTAGATATCATGTCTGATACGCAGTATTTT
TRBV9	few	TRBD2	TRBJ2-7	CASSVAPTSGSLSYEQYF	TGTGCCAGCAGCGTAGCTCCGACTAGCGGGAGCCTTTCCTACGAGCAGTACTTC
TRBV6-1	.	.	TRBJ1-3	CASGRLRNTIYF	TGTGCCAGCGGACGGCTGAGAAACACCATATATTTT
TRBV20-1	.	.	TRBJ2-1	CSDLAWGNNEQFF	TGCAGTGACCTAGCGTGGGGCAACAATGAGCAGTTCTTC
TRBV5-3	few	TRBD1	TRBJ2-1	CASSSLRDSTYNEQFF	TGTGCCAGCAGCTCGCTCCGGGACAGTACTTACAATGAGCAGTTCTTC
TRBV7-2	many	.	TRBJ1-2	CASSPDRTYGYTF	TGTGCCAGCAGCCCAGACAGAACATATGGCTACACCTTC
TRBV12-3/TRBV12-4	once	.	TRBJ2-4	CASSPQGPVPPFQYF	TGTGCCAGCAGTCCGCAGGGGCCCGTGCCCCCTTTTCAGTACTTC
TRBV6-1	.	.	TRBJ2-5	CASSEHRDVLTQYF	TGTGCCAGCTCGGAGCACAGGGACGTTTTGACCCAGTACTTC
TRBV29-1	.	.	TRBJ1-1	CSVEGREAFF	TGCAGCGTTGAAGGCAGGGAAGCTTTCTTT
TRBV7-2	few	TRBD1	TRBJ2-1	CASSGQGASSYNEQFF	TGTGCCAGCAGCGGACAGGGGGCCAGCTCCTACAATGAGCAGTTCTTC
TRBV7-6	few	.	TRBJ2-1	CASSDQLGRNEQFF	TGTGCCAGCAGTGACCAGCTGGGGAGGAATGAGCAGTTCTTC
TRBV20-1	.	.	TRBJ2-3	CSAAQHTQYF	TGCAGTGCCGCCCAACATACGCAGTATTTT
TRBV7-9	few	.	TRBJ1-4	CASAWGWTATNEKLFF	TGTGCCAGTGCTTGGGGTTGGACAGCAACTAATGAAAAACTGTTTTTT
TRBV6-1	many	.	TRBJ1-5	CASSEALTALGDQPQHF	TGTGCCAGCAGTGAAGCGCTCACGGCGCTAGGGGATCAGCCCCAGCATTTT
TRBV6-1	few	.	TRBJ1-1	CASSVGGENTEAFF	TGTGCCAGCAGTGTAGGGGGGGAGAACACTGAAGCTTTCTTT
TRBV5-8	few	.	TRBJ2-7	CASRRVGSSYEQYF	TGTGCCAGCAGACGTGTGGGGAGTTCCTACGAGCAGTACTTC